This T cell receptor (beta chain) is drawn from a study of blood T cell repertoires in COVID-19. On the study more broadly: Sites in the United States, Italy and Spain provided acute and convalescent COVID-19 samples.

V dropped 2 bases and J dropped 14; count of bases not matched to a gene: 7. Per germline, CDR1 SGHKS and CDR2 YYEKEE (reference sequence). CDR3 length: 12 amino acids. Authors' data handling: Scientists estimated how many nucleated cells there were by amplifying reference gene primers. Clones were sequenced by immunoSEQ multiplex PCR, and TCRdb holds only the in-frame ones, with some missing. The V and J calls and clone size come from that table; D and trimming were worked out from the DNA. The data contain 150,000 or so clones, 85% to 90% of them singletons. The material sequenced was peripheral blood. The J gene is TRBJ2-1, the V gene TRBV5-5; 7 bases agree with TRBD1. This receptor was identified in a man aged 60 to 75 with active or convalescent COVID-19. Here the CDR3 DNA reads TGTGCCAGCAGCTTAATGGCAGACAGGGAGTTCTTC. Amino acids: CASSLMADREFF.